This T cell receptor beta chain was profiled in a study of T cells in Graves' hyperthyroidism and ophthalmopathy. The V gene lost 5 bases and the J gene lost 5 bases, with 12 bases spanning the gap. This CDR3 has 13 residues. The germline V gene has CDR1 SNHLY and CDR2 FYNNEI. Study outcomes and limitations: For ophthalmopathy, model prediction preceded onset by a median around six months.

This clonotype was seen at least ten times. What it binds is not known. PBMCs were collected from a roughly 10 ml volume of fresh peripheral blood. RNA transcripts yielded amplified TCR beta CDR3 regions. A set of HTBI primers served as the primers for a first-round RT-PCR of the TCR CDR3. In TCRdb, the multiplex PCR reads were re-called with MiXCR into one record per CDR3 protein. The sample has about 290,000 distinct CDR3 sequences; roughly 15% are singletons. The chain recombines TRBV2 with TRBJ2-5; tentatively, D is TRBD1 or TRBD2 (6 bases each). The receptor was isolated from a young man with Graves' hyperthyroidism. The sequenced sample was blood. The CDR3 nucleotides read TGTGCCAGCAGTACGGAGGGGGGTGAGACCCAGTACTTC. Its translation: CASSTEGGETQYF.